Shown below are 17 T cell receptor beta chains from a single sample sequenced in a study of T cells after yellow fever vaccination (dated by TCRdb to about 2019). Library preparation was by 5' RACE. The sample was run on an Illumina HiSeq 2500. The raw public reads went through TCRdb reprocessing: fastp at Q25, MiXCR clone calling, in-frame beta chains kept. Rows with one shared CDR3 protein collapse into an entry with the most common genes and DNA. In this sample the table shows 400,000 to 650,000 distinct CDR3 sequences, about a fifth of which occur a single time. The ten biggest clones cover about 16% of the sample. Explained via the paper, the treatment or condition label denotes: live attenuated yellow fever vaccine strain. The source material was PBMCs, sampled less than 25 days after the first yellow fever vaccination. The source is a man younger than 35 who received the YFV17D yellow fever vaccine.

This clonotype came up a few times. This chain links TRBV12-3 or TRBV12-4 with TRBJ2-5; weak D call: TRBD2 (6 bases). V shed 3 bases and J shed 4 bases, with 9 bases lying between them. CDR3 length: 13 amino acids. CDR3 residues: CASSFAGPETQYF. The CDR3 nucleotides read TGTGCCAGCAGTTTTGCGGGGCCAGAGACCCAGTACTTC.

This clonotype was seen a handful of times. This chain uses TRBV11-2 with TRBJ2-7, with 7 bases lining up with TRBD2. The CDR3 runs 17 residues. J lost 4 bases, V lost 0 bases, and 12 bases had no gene match. Germline V gene sequence: CDR1 SGHAT, CDR2 FQNNGV. The CDR3: CASSLDDLGGRGYEQYF. In DNA, the CDR3 is TGTGCCAGCAGCTTAGATGATCTCGGGGGGAGAGGGTACGAGCAGTACTTC.

The rearrangement links TRBV12-3 or TRBV12-4 to TRBJ1-5; D may be TRBD1 (5 bases). With 3 bases removed from V and 6 bases from J, the gap between germline ends came to 9 bases. The CDR3 sequence is 13 residues long. CDR3 nucleotides: TGTGCCAGCAGTTTCGCCGGGGGTCAGCCCCAGCATTTT. It is translated as CASSFAGGQPQHF.

This clonotype has just a few counts. V and J are TRBV6-1 and TRBJ2-4; D is undetermined. This CDR3 spans 15 amino acids. V shed 6 bases and J shed 2 bases, with 14 bases lying between them. Germline V gene data show CDR1 as MNHNS and CDR2 as SASEGT. CDR3 in DNA: TGTGCCAGCAGCGAACAAGGGTTGACCAAAAACATTCAGTACTTC. Amino acids: CASSEQGLTKNIQYF.

The chain carries TRBV6-6 and TRBJ2-7; D is uncertain. Trimming stripped 5 bases from V and 5 bases from J, with 7 bases between. Germline loops: CDR1 MNHNY, CDR2 SVGAGI (reference sequence). The CDR3 spans 11 residues. The CDR3 region has the DNA TGTGCCAGCAGTCACCTGAACGAGCAGTACTTC. This sequence encodes CASSHLNEQYF.

The V call is TRBV27, the J call TRBJ2-7, with D possibly being TRBD1 or TRBD2 (7 bases each). V was clipped by 0 bases and J by 2 bases, with 14 bases between them. Germline V gene data show CDR1 as MNHEY and CDR2 as SMNVEV (reference sequence). The CDR3 extends over 16 amino acids. CDR3 sequence (DNA): TGTGCCAGCAGTTTATCGACAGGGACTACACCCTACGAGCAGTACGTC. Its translation is CASSLSTGTTPYEQYV.

This clonotype came up a few times. V usage is TRBV5-5 and J usage is TRBJ1-6; maybe TRBD1 (5 bases). CDR3 length: 14 residues. Trimming took 0 bases from V and 8 from J, leaving 9 bases between them. Germline CDR1 SGHKS, CDR2 YYEKEE (reference sequence). The CDR3 coding sequence is TGTGCCAGCAGCTTGGCCAGGGCGGATTCACCCCTCCACTTT. Protein: CASSLARADSPLHF.

This clonotype has just a few counts. This CDR3 is CASSWGTRHTDTQYF. The CDR3 nucleotides read TGTGCCAGCAGTTGGGGGACTAGGCACACAGATACGCAGTATTTT. The chain combines TRBV6-9 with TRBJ2-3; TRBD2 agrees at 8 bases. The CDR3 is 15 residues long. Germline V gives CDR1 MNHGY, CDR2 SVAAGI. The J segment lost 2 bases and the V segment lost 4 bases, leaving 5 bases of the junction unmatched.

This clonotype has only a few counts. CDR3 protein: CASSFIYGLGDTQYF. The DNA of the CDR3 is TGTGCCAGCAGCTTCATCTACGGCCTCGGAGATACGCAGTATTTT. V usage is TRBV5-8 and J usage is TRBJ2-3; D is undetermined. V shed 2 bases and J shed 5 bases, with 15 bases lying between them. CDR1 and CDR2 (germline): SGHTS, YDEGEE. The CDR3 totals 15 residues. Complete variable domain (other parts from reference TRBV5-8 and TRBJ2-3): EAGVTQSPTHLIKTRGQQATLRCSPISGHTSVYWYQQALGLGLQFLLWYDEGEERNRGNFPPRFSGRQFPNYSSELNVNALELEDSALYLCASSFIYGLGDTQYFGPGTRLTVL.

In its sample, this clonotype was seen a few times. This chain joins TRBV4-2 and TRBJ2-3; D remains unclear. Trimming took off 0 bases at V and 2 bases at J, with 12 bases between the two ends. The CDR3 loop spans 16 amino acids. Germline-derived CDR1 and CDR2 are LGHNA and YNFKEQ. For the CDR3, the DNA is TGTGCCAGCAGCCAAGAGTACTTTCAATACACAGATACGCAGTATTTT. Translated, it gives CASSQEYFQYTDTQYF.

This chain links TRBV7-9 with TRBJ1-4; D not certain. The CDR3 is 15 amino acids. Germline CDR1 SEHNR, CDR2 FQNEAQ (reference sequence). V was shortened by 2 bases and J by 6 bases, with 13 bases between the two germline ends. The chain's CDR3 is CASSLYGGAHEKLFF. The DNA of the CDR3 is TGTGCCAGCAGCTTATACGGCGGCGCGCATGAAAAACTGTTTTTT.

Only a few counts were recorded for this clonotype. J is TRBJ2-5 and V is TRBV3-1; D gene ambiguous. V lost 0 bases to trimming and J lost 7 bases, with 12 bases between them. The CDR3 sequence is 14 residues long. Germline CDR1 LGHDT, CDR2 YNNKEL (reference sequence). The CDR3 protein is CASSQEWKAVTQYF. The CDR3 DNA follows: TGTGCCAGCAGCCAAGAGTGGAAGGCAGTGACCCAGTACTTC.

The V and J genes are TRBV12-3 or TRBV12-4 and TRBJ2-1; TRBD2 agrees at 12 bases. There are 14 residues in the CDR3. The V and J ends lost 7 bases and 9 bases, in that order; junction bases with no gene match: 7. CDR3 sequence reads: CASTKLAGGFEQFF. The CDR3 DNA follows: TGTGCCAGCACCAAGCTAGCGGGGGGGTTTGAGCAGTTCTTC.

This sequence joins TRBV5-1 and TRBJ2-3; unclear D gene. V was cut by 0 bases and J by 0 bases, with 11 bases left in between. The CDR3 runs to 16 residues. The germline V gene has CDR1 SGHRS and CDR2 YFSETQ. Written as DNA, the CDR3 is TGCGCCAGCAGCTTGGAGCAGCTCGCTAGCACAGATACGCAGTATTTT. Translating gives CASSLEQLASTDTQYF.

This clonotype turned up a few times. V is TRBV28 and J is TRBJ2-7; no clear D gene. The length of the CDR3 is 12 residues. V shed 4 bases and J shed 3 bases, with 7 bases lying between them. Germline lookup yields CDR1 MDHEN and CDR2 SYDVKM. Here the CDR3 reads CASSSTDYEQYV. CDR3 nucleotide sequence: TGTGCCAGCAGTTCCACGGACTACGAGCAGTACGTC.

This clonotype has only a few counts. CDR3 residues: CASSFRDPIYNEQFF. The CDR3 region has the DNA TGCGCCAGCAGCTTTCGGGACCCCATCTACAATGAGCAGTTCTTC. The rearrangement links TRBV5-1 to TRBJ2-1; D may match TRBD1 or TRBD2 (5 bases each). The CDR3 has 15 residues. CDR1 is SGHRS and CDR2 is YFSETQ in the germline V gene. Trimming took 2 bases from V and 3 from J, leaving 12 bases between them.

The sample holds many counts of this clonotype. This sequence joins TRBV12-3 or TRBV12-4 and TRBJ2-2; either TRBD1 or TRBD2 may fit D (5 bases each). V was cut by 4 bases and J by 5 bases, with 11 bases left in between. This CDR3 comprises 14 residues. The CDR3 DNA sequence: TGTGCCAGCAGTTCTCGGGGCCTGACCGGGGAGCTGTTTTTT. It specifies CASSSRGLTGELFF.